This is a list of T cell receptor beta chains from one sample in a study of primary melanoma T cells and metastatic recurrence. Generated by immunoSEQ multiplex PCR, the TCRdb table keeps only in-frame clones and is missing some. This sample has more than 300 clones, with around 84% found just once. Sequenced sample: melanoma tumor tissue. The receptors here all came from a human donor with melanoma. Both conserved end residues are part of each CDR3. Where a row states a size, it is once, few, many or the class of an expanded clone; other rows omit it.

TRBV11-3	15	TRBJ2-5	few	CASSSDRDHQETQYF
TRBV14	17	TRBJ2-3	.	CASSHRTGTGFSDTQYF
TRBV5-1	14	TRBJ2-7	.	CASSLEQGYYEQYF
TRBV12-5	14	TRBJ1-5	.	CASGLSEGAGAQHF
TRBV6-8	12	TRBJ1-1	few	CASNPGGVEAFF
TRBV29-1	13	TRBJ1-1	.	CSVRAGPNTEAFF
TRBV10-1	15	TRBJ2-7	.	CASSDRSGATYEQYF
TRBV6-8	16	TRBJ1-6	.	CASSYSGTGWSLSLHF
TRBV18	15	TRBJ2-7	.	CASSSQGGSSYEQYF
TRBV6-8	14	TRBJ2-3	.	CASKRELVTDMQYF
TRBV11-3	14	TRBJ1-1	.	CASSVDRVGAEAFF
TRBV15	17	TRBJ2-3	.	CATSRSTPASIPDTQYF
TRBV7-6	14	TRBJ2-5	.	CASSLDILEKTQYF
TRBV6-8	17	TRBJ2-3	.	CASSYVGFPGATDTQYF
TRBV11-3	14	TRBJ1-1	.	CASSLERGGTEAFF
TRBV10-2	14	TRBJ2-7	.	CASSTSGGANEQYF
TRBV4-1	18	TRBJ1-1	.	CASSQGGLTGGWYTEAFF
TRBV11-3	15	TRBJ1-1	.	CASSLGLSLNTEAFF
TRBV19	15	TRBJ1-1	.	CASTGMVRMNTEAFF
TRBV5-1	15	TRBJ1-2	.	CASSPSTGLTDGYTF
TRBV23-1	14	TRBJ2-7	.	CASRADLEIDEQYF
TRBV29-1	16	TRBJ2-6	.	CSVEGTSGSGANVLTF
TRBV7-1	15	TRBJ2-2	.	CASSLAALNTGELFF
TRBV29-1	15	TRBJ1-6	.	CSVPLSGTGYSPLHF
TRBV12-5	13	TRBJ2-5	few	CASTPDREETQYF
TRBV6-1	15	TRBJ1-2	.	CASSEATGWGYGYTF
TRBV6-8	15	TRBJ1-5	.	CASSEGAAGNQPQHF
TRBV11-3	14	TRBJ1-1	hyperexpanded	CASFERDDRFGAFF
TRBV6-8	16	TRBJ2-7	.	CASSPRISGHPYEQYF
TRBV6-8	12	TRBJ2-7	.	CASTLDTYEQYF
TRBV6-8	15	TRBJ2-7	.	CASSYSAGASYEQYF
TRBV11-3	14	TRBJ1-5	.	CASTLGGDNQPQHF
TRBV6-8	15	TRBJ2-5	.	CASSYAAGYQETQYF
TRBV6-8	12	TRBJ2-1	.	CASSRASNEQFF
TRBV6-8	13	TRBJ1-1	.	CASSGAGLTEAFF
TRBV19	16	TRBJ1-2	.	CASSDLRDRGLDGYTF
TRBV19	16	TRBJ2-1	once	CASSTWPRSSYNEQFF
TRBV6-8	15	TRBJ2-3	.	CASTRGSAGTDTQYF
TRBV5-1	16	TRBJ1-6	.	CASSTNRGWDNSPLHF
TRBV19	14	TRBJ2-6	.	CASKILSGANVLTF
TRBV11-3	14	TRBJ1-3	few	CASSLQTGRNTIYF
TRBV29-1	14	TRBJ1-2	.	CSVPKGGLNYGYTF
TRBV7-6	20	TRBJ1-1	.	CASSLWASTAFKRIGTEAFF
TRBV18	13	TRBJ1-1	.	CASSPQGARGAFF
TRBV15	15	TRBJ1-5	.	CATSVQGAWNQPQHF
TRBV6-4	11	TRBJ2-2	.	CASSERRELFF
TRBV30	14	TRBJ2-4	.	CAAQRAGDRNIQYF
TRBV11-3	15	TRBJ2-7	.	CASSPTSGELYEQYF
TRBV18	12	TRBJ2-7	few	CASSELANEQYF
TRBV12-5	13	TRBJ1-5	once	CASGLEGGQPQHF
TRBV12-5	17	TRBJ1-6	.	CASGLAPPGQGISPLHF
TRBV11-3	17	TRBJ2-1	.	CASSPRTSGGLYNEQFF
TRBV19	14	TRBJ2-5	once	CASSISTGGETQYF
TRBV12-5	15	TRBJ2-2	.	CASTEMGRSTGELFF